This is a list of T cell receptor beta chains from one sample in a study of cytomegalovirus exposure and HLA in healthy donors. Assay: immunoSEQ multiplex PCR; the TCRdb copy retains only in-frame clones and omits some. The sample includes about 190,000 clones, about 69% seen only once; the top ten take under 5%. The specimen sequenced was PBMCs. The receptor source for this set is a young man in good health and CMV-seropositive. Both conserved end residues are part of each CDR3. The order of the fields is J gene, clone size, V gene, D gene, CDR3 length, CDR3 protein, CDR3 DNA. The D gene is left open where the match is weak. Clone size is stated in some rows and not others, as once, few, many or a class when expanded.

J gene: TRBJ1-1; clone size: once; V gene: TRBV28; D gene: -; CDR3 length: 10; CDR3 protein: CASTDRKAFF; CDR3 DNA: TGTGCCAGCACCGACAGAAAAGCTTTCTTT
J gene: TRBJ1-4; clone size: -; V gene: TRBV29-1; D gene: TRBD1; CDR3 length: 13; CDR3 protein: CSVVTGGNEKLFF; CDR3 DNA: TGCAGCGTTGTGACAGGGGGCAATGAAAAACTGTTTTTT
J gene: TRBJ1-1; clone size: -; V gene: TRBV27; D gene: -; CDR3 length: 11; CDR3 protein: CASSSDTEAFF; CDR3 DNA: TGTGCCAGCAGTTCCGACACTGAAGCTTTCTTT
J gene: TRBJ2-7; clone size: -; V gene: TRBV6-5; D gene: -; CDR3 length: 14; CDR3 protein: CASSSGFSSYEQYF; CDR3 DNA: TGTGCCAGCAGTTCCGGGTTCAGCTCCTACGAGCAGTACTTC
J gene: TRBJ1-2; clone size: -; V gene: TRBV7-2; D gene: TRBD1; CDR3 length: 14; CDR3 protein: CASRSQGEGYGYTF; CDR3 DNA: TGTGCCAGCAGATCCCAGGGGGAAGGCTATGGCTACACCTTC
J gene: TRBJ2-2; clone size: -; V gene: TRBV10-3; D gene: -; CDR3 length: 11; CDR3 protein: CATSPVGELFF; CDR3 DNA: TGTGCCACCAGTCCTGTGGGGGAGCTGTTTTTT
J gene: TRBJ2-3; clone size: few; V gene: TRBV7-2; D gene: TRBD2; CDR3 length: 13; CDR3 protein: CASRRTSADTQYF; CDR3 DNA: TGTGCCAGCAGGCGGACTAGCGCAGATACGCAGTATTTT
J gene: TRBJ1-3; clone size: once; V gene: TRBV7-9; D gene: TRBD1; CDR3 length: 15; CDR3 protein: CASRVTGTSGNTIYF; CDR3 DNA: TGTGCCAGCAGGGTGACAGGGACCTCTGGAAACACCATATATTTT
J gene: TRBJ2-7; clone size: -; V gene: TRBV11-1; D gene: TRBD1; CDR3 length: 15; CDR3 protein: CASSTDRGRAYEQYF; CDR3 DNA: TGTGCCAGCAGCACCGACAGGGGAAGAGCATACGAGCAGTACTTC
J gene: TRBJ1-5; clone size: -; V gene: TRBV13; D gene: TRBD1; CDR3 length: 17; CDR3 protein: CASSISGQVYSNQPQHF; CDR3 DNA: TGTGCCAGCAGCATTAGCGGACAGGTCTATAGCAATCAGCCCCAGCATTTT
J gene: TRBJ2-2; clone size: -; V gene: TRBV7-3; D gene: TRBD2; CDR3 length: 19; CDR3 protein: CASSLLVPGLAGGHGELFF; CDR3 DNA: TGTGCCAGCAGCCTTTTAGTACCGGGACTAGCGGGAGGACACGGGGAGCTGTTTTTT
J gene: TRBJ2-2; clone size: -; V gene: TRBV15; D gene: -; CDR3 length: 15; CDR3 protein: CATSSIPANTGELFF; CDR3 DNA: TGTGCCACCAGCAGCATACCAGCGAACACCGGGGAGCTGTTTTTT
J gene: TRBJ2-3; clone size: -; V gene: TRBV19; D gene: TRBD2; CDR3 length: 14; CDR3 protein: CASSLLAVMDTQYF; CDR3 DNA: TGTGCCAGTAGCTTACTAGCGGTGATGGATACGCAGTATTTT
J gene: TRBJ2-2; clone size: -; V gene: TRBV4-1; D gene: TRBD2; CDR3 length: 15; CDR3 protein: CASSQAGLTTGELFF; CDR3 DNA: TGCGCCAGCAGCCAAGCGGGACTAACCACCGGGGAGCTGTTTTTT
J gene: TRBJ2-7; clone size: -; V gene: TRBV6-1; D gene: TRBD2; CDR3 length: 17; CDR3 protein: CASSDVPGLAGAYEQYF; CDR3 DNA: TGTGCCAGCAGTGACGTCCCGGGACTAGCGGGGGCCTACGAGCAGTACTTC
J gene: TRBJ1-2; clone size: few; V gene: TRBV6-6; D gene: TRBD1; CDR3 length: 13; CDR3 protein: CASTSRGLDGYTF; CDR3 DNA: TGTGCCAGCACCAGCAGGGGGCTCGATGGCTACACCTTC
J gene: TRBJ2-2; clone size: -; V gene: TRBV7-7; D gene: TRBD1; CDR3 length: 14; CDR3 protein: CASSRTGLAGELFF; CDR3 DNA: TGTGCTAGCAGCCGGACAGGATTGGCCGGGGAGCTGTTTTTT
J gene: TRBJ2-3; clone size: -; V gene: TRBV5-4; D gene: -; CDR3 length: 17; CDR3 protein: CASSLRGSGLSTDTQYF; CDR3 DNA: TGTGCCAGCAGCTTGAGGGGTTCAGGGCTGAGCACAGATACGCAGTATTTT
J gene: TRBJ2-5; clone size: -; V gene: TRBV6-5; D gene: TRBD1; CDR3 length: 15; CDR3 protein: CASRYRDRVQETQYF; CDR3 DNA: TGTGCCAGCAGATACCGGGACAGGGTACAAGAGACCCAGTACTTC
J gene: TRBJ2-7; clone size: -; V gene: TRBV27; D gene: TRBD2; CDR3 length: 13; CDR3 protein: CASRGGNHLEQYF; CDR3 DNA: TGTGCCAGTCGGGGGGGGAACCACCTCGAGCAGTACTTC
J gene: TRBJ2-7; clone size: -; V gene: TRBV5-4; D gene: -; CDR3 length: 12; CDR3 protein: CAIHRDLGEQYF; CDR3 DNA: TGTGCCATACACAGGGACCTTGGAGAGCAGTACTTC
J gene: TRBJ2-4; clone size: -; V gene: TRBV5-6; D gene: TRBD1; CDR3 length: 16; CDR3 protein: CASSKRQGPNKNIQYF; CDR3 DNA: TGTGCCAGCAGCAAGAGACAGGGACCTAATAAAAACATTCAGTACTTC
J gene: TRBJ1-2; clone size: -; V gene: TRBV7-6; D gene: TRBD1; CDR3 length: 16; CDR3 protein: CASSSAPGQTNYGYTF; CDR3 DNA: TGTGCCAGCAGCTCGGCCCCGGGACAGACGAACTATGGCTACACCTTT
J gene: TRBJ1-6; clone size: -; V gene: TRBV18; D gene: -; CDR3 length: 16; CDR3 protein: CASSPFRRGDNSPLHF; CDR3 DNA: TGTGCCAGCTCACCATTCCGTCGGGGGGATAATTCACCCCTCCACTTT
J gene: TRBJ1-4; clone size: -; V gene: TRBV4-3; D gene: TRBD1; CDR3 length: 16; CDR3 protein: CASSQAWTGFNEKLFF; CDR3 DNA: TGCGCCAGCAGCCAAGCGTGGACAGGCTTTAATGAAAAACTGTTTTTT
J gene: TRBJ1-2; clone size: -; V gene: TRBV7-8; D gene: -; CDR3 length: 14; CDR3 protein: CASSLYGVAYGYTF; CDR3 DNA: TGTGCCAGCAGCTTATATGGTGTCGCCTACGGCTACACCTTC
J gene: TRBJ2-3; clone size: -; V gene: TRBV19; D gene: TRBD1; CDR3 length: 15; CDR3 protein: CASSKDRISADTQYF; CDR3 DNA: TGTGCCAGTAGTAAGGACAGGATATCGGCAGATACGCAGTATTTT
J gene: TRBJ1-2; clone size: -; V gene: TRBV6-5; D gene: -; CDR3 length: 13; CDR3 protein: CASSRQENYGYTF; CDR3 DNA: TGTGCCAGCAGCCGACAGGAGAACTATGGCTACACCTTC
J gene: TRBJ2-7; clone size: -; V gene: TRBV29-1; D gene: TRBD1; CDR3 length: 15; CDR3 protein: CSVASSRDRGNEQYF; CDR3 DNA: TGCAGCGTTGCTTCTTCCCGGGACAGGGGGAACGAGCAGTACTTC
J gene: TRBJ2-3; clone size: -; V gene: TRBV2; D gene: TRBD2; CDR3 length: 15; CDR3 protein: CATMRTGTSTDTPYF; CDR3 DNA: TGTGCCACAATGCGGACCGGGACTAGCACAGATACGCCGTATTTT
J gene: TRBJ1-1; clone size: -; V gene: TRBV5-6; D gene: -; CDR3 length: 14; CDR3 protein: CASSLVRQNTEAFF; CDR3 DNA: TGTGCCAGCAGCTTGGTCCGACAGAACACTGAAGCTTTCTTT
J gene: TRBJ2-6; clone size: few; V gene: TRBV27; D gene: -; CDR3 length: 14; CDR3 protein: CASRVSSGANVLTF; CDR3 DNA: TGTGCCAGCAGAGTCAGCTCTGGGGCCAACGTCCTGACTTTC
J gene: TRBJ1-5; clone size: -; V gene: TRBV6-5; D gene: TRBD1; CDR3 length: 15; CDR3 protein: CASSVDRGGDQPQHF; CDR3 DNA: TGTGCCAGCAGCGTTGACAGGGGAGGGGATCAGCCCCAGCATTTT
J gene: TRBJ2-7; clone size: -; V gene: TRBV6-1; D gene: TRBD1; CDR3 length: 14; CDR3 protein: CASSARTGGNEQYF; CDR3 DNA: TGTGCCAGCAGTGCCCGGACAGGGGGCAACGAGCAGTACTTC
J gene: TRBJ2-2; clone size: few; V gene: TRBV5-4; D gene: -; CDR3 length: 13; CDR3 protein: CASSLGQTGELFF; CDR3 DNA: TGTGCCAGCAGCTTGGGGCAGACCGGGGAGCTGTTTTTT
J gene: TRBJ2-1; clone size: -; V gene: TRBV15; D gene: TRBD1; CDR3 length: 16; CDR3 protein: CATSSRQGNRDNEQFF; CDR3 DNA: TGTGCCACCAGCAGTAGACAGGGTAATAGGGACAATGAGCAGTTCTTC
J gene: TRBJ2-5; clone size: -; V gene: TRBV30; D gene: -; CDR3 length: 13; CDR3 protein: CAWAGGGRETQYF; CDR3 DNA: TGTGCCTGGGCTGGGGGCGGGAGAGAGACCCAGTACTTC
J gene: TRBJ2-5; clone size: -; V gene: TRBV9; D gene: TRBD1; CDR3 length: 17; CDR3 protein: CASSVDQGASYQETQYF; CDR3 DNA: TGTGCCAGCAGCGTAGACCAGGGGGCCAGCTACCAAGAGACCCAGTACTTC
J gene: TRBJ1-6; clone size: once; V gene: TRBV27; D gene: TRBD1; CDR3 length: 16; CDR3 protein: CASRPDRGVFHSPLHF; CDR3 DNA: TGTGCCAGCAGACCGGACAGGGGGGTTTTTCATTCACCCCTCCACTTT
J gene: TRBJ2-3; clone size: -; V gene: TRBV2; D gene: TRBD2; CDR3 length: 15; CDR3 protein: CASSAQTSVTDTQYF; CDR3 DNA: TGTGCCAGCAGCGCCCAAACTAGCGTCACAGATACGCAGTATTTT
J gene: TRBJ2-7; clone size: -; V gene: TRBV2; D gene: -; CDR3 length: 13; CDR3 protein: CASNTGTSYEQYF; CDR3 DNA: TGTGCCAGCAATACAGGAACATCCTACGAGCAGTACTTC
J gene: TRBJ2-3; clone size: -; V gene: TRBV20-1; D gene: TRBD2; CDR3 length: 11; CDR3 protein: CSAPGGDTQYF; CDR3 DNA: TGCAGTGCCCCGGGGGGAGATACGCAGTATTTT
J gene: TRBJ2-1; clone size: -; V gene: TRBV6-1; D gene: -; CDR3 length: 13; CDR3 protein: CASSADRFYEQFF; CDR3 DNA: TGTGCCAGCAGTGCCGACAGGTTCTATGAGCAGTTCTTC
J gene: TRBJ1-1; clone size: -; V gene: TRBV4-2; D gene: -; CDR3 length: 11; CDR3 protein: CASSQGPGAFF; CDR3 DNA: TGTGCCAGCAGCCAAGGTCCCGGGGCTTTCTTT
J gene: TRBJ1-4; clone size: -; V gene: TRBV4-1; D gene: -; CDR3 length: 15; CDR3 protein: CASSQAGGSNEKLFF; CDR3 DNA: TGCGCCAGCAGCCAAGCAGGCGGGTCGAATGAAAAACTGTTTTTT
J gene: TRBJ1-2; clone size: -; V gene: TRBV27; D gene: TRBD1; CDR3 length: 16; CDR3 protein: CASSLDGDRPYSGYTF; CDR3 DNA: TGTGCCAGCAGTTTGGATGGGGACAGGCCGTACTCTGGCTACACCTTC
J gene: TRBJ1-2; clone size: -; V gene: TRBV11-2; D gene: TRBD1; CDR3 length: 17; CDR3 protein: CASSLDSPAGGNYGYTF; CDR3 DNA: TGTGCCAGCAGCTTAGATTCCCCCGCAGGGGGCAACTATGGCTACACCTTC
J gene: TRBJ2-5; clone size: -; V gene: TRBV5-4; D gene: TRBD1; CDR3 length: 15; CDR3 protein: CASSGGTGEEETQYF; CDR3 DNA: TGTGCCAGCAGCGGGGGGACAGGGGAAGAAGAGACCCAGTACTTC
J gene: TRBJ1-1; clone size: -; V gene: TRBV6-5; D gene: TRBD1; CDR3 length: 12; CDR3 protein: CASSGYRGEAFF; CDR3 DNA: TGTGCCAGCAGTGGATACAGGGGTGAAGCTTTCTTT
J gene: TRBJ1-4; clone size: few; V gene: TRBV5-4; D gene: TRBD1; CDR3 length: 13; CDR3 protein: CASSPGQGEKLFF; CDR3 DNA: TGTGCCAGCAGCCCCGGACAGGGGGAAAAACTGTTTTTT
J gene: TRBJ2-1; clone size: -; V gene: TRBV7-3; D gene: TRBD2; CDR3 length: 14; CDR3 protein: CASSPGGSGYEQFF; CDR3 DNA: TGTGCCAGCAGCCCCGGCGGGAGCGGGTATGAGCAGTTCTTC
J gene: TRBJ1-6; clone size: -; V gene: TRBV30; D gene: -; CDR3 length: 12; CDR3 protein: CAWSVPPGMTDF; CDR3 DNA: TGTGCCTGGAGTGTACCCCCAGGGATGACTGACTTT
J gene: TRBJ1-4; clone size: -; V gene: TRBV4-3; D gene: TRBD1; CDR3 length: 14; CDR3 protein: CASSQDRDRPKLFF; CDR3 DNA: TGCGCCAGCAGCCAAGATCGGGACAGGCCCAAACTGTTTTTT
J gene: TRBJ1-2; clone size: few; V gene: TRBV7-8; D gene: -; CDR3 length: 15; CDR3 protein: CASSLPPGGTHGYTF; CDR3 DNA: TGTGCCAGCAGCTTACCCCCGGGAGGAACCCATGGCTACACCTTC
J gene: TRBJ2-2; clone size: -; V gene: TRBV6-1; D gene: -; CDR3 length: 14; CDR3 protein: CASRQGVDTGELFF; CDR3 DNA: TGTGCCAGCAGGCAGGGTGTGGACACCGGGGAGCTGTTTTTT